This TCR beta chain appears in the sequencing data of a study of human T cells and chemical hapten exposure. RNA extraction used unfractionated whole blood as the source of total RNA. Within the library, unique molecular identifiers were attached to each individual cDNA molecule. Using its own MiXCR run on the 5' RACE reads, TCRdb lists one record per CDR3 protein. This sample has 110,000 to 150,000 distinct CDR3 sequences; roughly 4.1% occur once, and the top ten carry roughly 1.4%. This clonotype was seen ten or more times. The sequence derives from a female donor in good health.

Here the CDR3 DNA reads TGTGCCAGCGCCCCTAGCGAGGTCACAGATACGCAGTATTTT. Its translation is CASAPSEVTDTQYF. The chain recombines TRBV6-2 or TRBV6-3 with TRBJ2-3; possible D gene TRBD2, 6 bases. CDR1 and CDR2 from the germline V gene are MNHEY and SVGEGT. The CDR3 is made up of 14 amino acids. V lost 8 bases, J lost 2 bases, and 14 bases lay in between.